This T cell receptor beta chain was recorded in a study of control samples from healthy donors and cancer patients. Regarding this clone: The identical CDR3 is also encoded by other nucleotide sequences in the sample.

The CDR3 length is 19 residues. With 8 bases clipped from V and 0 bases from J, the junction kept 14 bases outside the gene matches. Germline lookup yields CDR1 MDHEN and CDR2 SYDVKM. This table comes from immunoSEQ multiplex PCR, and its TCRdb copy is limited to in-frame clones, with some not included. Counted here are roughly 170,000 clones, about 90% occurring once; the ten biggest clones make up under 5%. Material: blood. This rearrangement joins TRBV28 to TRBJ2-6; TRBD1 agrees at 9 bases. This clonotype was sampled from a young woman in good health. CDR3 DNA: TGTGCCAGCGCCGGAACAGGGGGCGAGCCCCTCTCTGGGGCCAACGTCCTGACTTTC. This sequence encodes CASAGTGGEPLSGANVLTF. Using reference TRBV28 and TRBJ2-6 for the parts outside the CDR3, the full variable domain is DVKVTQSSRYLVKRTGEKVFLECVQDMDHENMFWYRQDPGLGLRLIYFSYDVKMKEKGDIPEGYSVSREKKERFSLILESASTNQTSMYLCASAGTGGEPLSGANVLTFGAGSRLTVL.